This T cell receptor beta chain was captured by sequencing in a study of metastatic and nonmetastatic thyroid tumors. Study information: Repertoire data that came from the blood and tumor or nodule tissue of malignant and benign thyroid patients were compared.

In the authors' workflow: A papillary thyroid cancer distant-metastasis classifier was built from CDR3 differences across clinicopathological groups. Through MiXCR, TCRdb re-clonotyped the PCR reads. None of the V and J calls come from the authors' own analysis; TCRdb made them. Of about 40,000 clones in the sample, about an eighth were seen once. Until they underwent thyroid surgery, no patient had received any treatment. The CDR3 contains 15 residues. Deletions cut 6 bases from V and 9 bases from J, with 22 bases between. Findings and limits, study-wide: Significantly higher TCR beta diversity was reportedly seen in malignant thyroid tumors than benign nodules, in blood and tumor.

This clone was found a few times. The antigen is undetermined. This could be a read error, since a much larger clone is one nucleotide away. This sample also contains other DNA sequences that code for the same CDR3. The TCR was taken from a female donor with papillary thyroid cancer or a benign thyroid nodule (not recorded which). Some clones in this sample may be carry-over from other donors' samples. The chain uses TRBV12-3 or TRBV12-4 and TRBJ2-3, with D perhaps TRBD2 (5 bases). The sequencing input was blood. Written as DNA, the CDR3 is TGTGCCAGCAGCCGTGAGAAGGTGAGGGAATGGACGCAGTATTTT. Translated: CASSREKVREWTQYF.